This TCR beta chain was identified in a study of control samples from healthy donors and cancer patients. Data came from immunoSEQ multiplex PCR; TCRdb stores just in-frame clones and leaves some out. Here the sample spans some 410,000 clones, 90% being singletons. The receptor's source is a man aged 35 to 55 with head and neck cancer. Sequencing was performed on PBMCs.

CDR3 coding DNA: TGTGCCAGCAGAAGGACAGGGACCTACGAGCAGTACTTC. Its protein product is CASRRTGTYEQYF. This chain links TRBV7-2 with TRBJ2-7, with 8 bases aligning to TRBD1. The V and J ends lost 6 bases and 2 bases, in that order; junction bases with no gene match: 3. Germline V lookup: CDR1 SGHTA, CDR2 FQGNSA. This CDR3 spans 13 amino acids. Based on the CDR3 plus reference TRBV7-2 and TRBJ2-7, the full variable domain is GAGVSQSPSNKVTEKGKDVELRCDPISGHTALYWYRQSLGQGLEFLIYFQGNSAPDKSGLPSDRFSAERTGGSVSTLTIQRTQQEDSAVYLCASRRTGTYEQYFGPGTRLTVT.